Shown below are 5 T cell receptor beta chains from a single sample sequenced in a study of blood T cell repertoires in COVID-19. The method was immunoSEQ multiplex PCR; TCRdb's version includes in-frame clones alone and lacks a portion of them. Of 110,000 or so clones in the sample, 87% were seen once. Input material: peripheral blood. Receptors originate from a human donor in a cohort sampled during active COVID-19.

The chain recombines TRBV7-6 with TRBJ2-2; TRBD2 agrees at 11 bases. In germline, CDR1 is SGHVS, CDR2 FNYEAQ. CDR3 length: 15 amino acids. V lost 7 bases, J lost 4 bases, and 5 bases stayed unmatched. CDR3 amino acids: CASTTLAGVTGELFF. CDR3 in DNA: TGTGCCAGCACCACACTAGCGGGGGTCACCGGGGAGCTGTTTTTT.

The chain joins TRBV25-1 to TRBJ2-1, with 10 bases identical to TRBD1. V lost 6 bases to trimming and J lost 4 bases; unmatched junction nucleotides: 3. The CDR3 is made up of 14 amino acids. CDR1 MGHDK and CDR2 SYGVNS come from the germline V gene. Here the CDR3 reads CASSRDRGYNEQFF. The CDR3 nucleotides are TGTGCCAGCAGCCGGGACAGGGGATACAATGAGCAGTTCTTC.

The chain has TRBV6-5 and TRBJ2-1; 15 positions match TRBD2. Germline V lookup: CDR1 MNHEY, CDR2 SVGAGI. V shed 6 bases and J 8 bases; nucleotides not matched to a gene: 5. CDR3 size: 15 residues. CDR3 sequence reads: CASSRTSGGADEQFF. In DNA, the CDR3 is TGTGCCAGCAGCCGGACTAGCGGGGGGGCTGATGAGCAGTTCTTC.

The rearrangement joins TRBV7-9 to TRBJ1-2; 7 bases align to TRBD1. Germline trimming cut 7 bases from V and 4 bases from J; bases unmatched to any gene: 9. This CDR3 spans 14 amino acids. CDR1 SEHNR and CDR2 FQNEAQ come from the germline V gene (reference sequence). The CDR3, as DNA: TGTGCCAGCACCGGTACAGGGGCTTTCTATGGCTACACCTTC. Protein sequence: CASTGTGAFYGYTF.

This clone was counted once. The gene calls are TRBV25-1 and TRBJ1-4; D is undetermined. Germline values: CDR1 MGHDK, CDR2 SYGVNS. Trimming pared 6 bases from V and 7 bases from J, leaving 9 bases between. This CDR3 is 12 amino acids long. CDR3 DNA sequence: TGTGCCAGCAGGGCCGGGTTTGAAAAACTGTTTTTT. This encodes CASRAGFEKLFF.